This is a list of T cell receptor beta chains from one sample in a study of blood T cell repertoires in COVID-19. TCRdb's copy holds only in-frame clones and misses some; the assay was immunoSEQ multiplex PCR. The sample records 100,000 to 150,000 clones, roughly 85% being singletons. The sequencing input was peripheral blood. These receptors came from a woman aged 80 or older with COVID-19, enrolled during active disease. CDR3s include the opening cysteine and the closing phenylalanine or tryptophan. A D gene is named only where the DNA matches it firmly. The size of a clone is reported for some rows only, either as once, few or many, or as a class for expanded clones.

abundance,d_gene,v_gene,j_gene,CDR3nt,CDR3aa
.,TRBD2,TRBV6-6,TRBJ2-1,TGTGCCAGCAGTTACTGGGCAGCGGGAGGGGCCCATGAGCAGTTCTTC,CASSYWAAGGAHEQFF
.,.,TRBV18,TRBJ1-3,TGTGCCAGTATCAGTGGCTCTGGAAACACCATATATTTT,CASISGSGNTIYF
few,.,TRBV10-3,TRBJ1-1,TGTGCCACGCGGACAGCTAAGAACACTGAAGCTTTCTTT,CATRTAKNTEAFF
.,.,TRBV11-3,TRBJ2-5,TGTGCCAGCAGCATAACTAGACAAGAGACCCAGTACTTC,CASSITRQETQYF
.,.,TRBV11-2,TRBJ2-2,TGTGCCAGCACCTTAGGTACTGTCGCCGGGGAGCTGTTTTTT,CASTLGTVAGELFF
.,TRBD1,TRBV10-3,TRBJ1-4,TGTGCCATCAGTGAAAAGGGGGCCTTAAATGAAAAACTGTTTTTT,CAISEKGALNEKLFF
.,.,TRBV4-2,TRBJ1-3,TGTGCCAGCAGCCCCCAGGGATCTGGAAACACCATATATTTT,CASSPQGSGNTIYF
.,TRBD2,TRBV4-3,TRBJ2-1,TGCGCCAGCAGCCAAGACCGGACGACTAGCGGGGGAAACAATGAGCAGTTCTTC,CASSQDRTTSGGNNEQFF
.,TRBD2,TRBV27,TRBJ2-1,TGTGCCAGCAGTGTCATTAGCGGGAGCCGACTGCACAATGAGCAGTTCTTC,CASSVISGSRLHNEQFF
once,.,TRBV23-1,TRBJ2-3,TGCGCCAGTAGAATCATCGGGGGAAGCACAGATACGCAGTATTTT,CASRIIGGSTDTQYF
.,TRBD2,TRBV7-9,TRBJ2-3,TGTGCCAGCAGCTTAAATAGCGGGAGTAAAGATACGCAGTATTTT,CASSLNSGSKDTQYF
.,.,TRBV5-1,TRBJ2-2,TGCGCCAGCAGTTTAAAGGGGTCCACCGGGGAGCTGTTTTTT,CASSLKGSTGELFF
.,.,TRBV5-5,TRBJ2-3,TGTGCCAGCAGCTTGGTGGACACCACGAATACGCAGTATTTT,CASSLVDTTNTQYF
.,TRBD1,TRBV10-3,TRBJ2-7,TGTGCCATCGCGGGACAGGGGTCCTACGAGCAGTACTTC,CAIAGQGSYEQYF
.,.,TRBV18,TRBJ2-7,TGTGCCAGCTCCAGGGGAATCTACGAGCAGTACTTC,CASSRGIYEQYF
.,.,TRBV18,TRBJ1-2,TGTGCCAGCTCACCAGGCTCGCAGGACACCAAGATGGGCTACACCTTC,CASSPGSQDTKMGYTF
.,TRBD2,TRBV19,TRBJ2-7,TGTGCCAGTAGCCCGGGAGGAGCGGGAGGGCGGAACTTC,CASSPGGAGGRNF
.,.,TRBV6-2/TRBV6-3,TRBJ1-6,TGTGCCAGCAGTTACCAACTCCGTTCACCCCTCCACTTT,CASSYQLRSPLHF
.,TRBD2,TRBV2,TRBJ2-5,TGTGCCAGCAGTGAAAGGGGACTAGGACGGGAGACCCAGTACTTC,CASSERGLGRETQYF
.,TRBD1,TRBV5-1,TRBJ1-6,TGCGCCAGCAGCTTGGACACAGGGGAGAGCTCACCCCTCCACTTT,CASSLDTGESSPLHF
few,TRBD2,TRBV19,TRBJ2-1,TGTGCCAGTAGTACACTAGCGGGAGGGGGCAATGAGCAGTTCTTC,CASSTLAGGGNEQFF
once,TRBD2,TRBV19,TRBJ2-1,TGTGCCAGTATCCCGACTAGCGGGAGTAAAGTGCCCAATGAGCAGTTCTTC,CASIPTSGSKVPNEQFF
.,TRBD1,TRBV9,TRBJ1-3,TGTGCCAGCAGCGACAGGACAGGGTCTGGAAACACCATATATTTT,CASSDRTGSGNTIYF
.,.,TRBV6-2/TRBV6-3,TRBJ2-3,TGTGCCAGCAGTTCCTACACAGATACGCAGTATTTT,CASSSYTDTQYF
.,TRBD2,TRBV9,TRBJ2-1,TGTGCCAGCAGTCAACTAGCGGGAGAATACAATGAGCAGTTCTTC,CASSQLAGEYNEQFF
.,TRBD1,TRBV12-3/TRBV12-4,TRBJ1-1,TGTGCCAGCAGCCCAACAGGGGACACTGAAGCTTTCTTT,CASSPTGDTEAFF
.,TRBD2,TRBV4-1,TRBJ2-2,TGCGCCAGCAGCCAAGAACCTCCTAGCGGGTACGGGGAGCTGTTTTTT,CASSQEPPSGYGELFF
once,.,TRBV29-1,TRBJ1-1,TGCAGCGTTAAAAGTTCAGGGGACACTGAAGCTTTCTTT,CSVKSSGDTEAFF
.,.,TRBV2,TRBJ2-7,TGTGCCAGCAGTGGGCCGGGGATGGGGTACGAGCAGTACTTC,CASSGPGMGYEQYF
.,TRBD2,TRBV27,TRBJ2-6,TGTGCCAGCAGTTTAAGATCGAGCGGGACTGGGGCCAACGTCCTGACTTTC,CASSLRSSGTGANVLTF
.,TRBD2,TRBV19,TRBJ2-3,TGTGCCAGTAGTGAAACCGGGACTAGTGAGACAGATACGCAGTATTTT,CASSETGTSETDTQYF
.,TRBD1,TRBV9,TRBJ2-1,TGTGCCAGTTCAAGGGAAGCGCAGGGGGCGTTGGATGAGCAGTTCTTC,CASSREAQGALDEQFF
.,.,TRBV5-1,TRBJ2-3,TGCGCCAGCAGCATTGAGCCCCCTCCCTCCGACACAGATACGCAGTATTTT,CASSIEPPPSDTDTQYF
.,.,TRBV9,TRBJ1-2,TGTGCCAGCAGTGAGGAGCTGACAGGCCCCTATGGCTACACCTTC,CASSEELTGPYGYTF
.,TRBD1,TRBV7-2,TRBJ2-7,TGTGCCAGCAGCGTTTCCGGGACAGGGGGTAAGGAGCAGTACTTC,CASSVSGTGGKEQYF
once,TRBD1,TRBV19,TRBJ2-5,TGTGCCAGTAGTCCACAGGGGCCGCCGAGTAGGACCCAGTACTTC,CASSPQGPPSRTQYF
.,TRBD1,TRBV6-5,TRBJ1-3,TGTGCCAGCAGTATGGGACAGGGTCAACTAAACACCATATATTTT,CASSMGQGQLNTIYF
.,TRBD2,TRBV6-2/TRBV6-3,TRBJ2-1,TGTGCCAGCAGTTATCCGGCGGGAGGGTACAATGAGCAGTTCTTC,CASSYPAGGYNEQFF